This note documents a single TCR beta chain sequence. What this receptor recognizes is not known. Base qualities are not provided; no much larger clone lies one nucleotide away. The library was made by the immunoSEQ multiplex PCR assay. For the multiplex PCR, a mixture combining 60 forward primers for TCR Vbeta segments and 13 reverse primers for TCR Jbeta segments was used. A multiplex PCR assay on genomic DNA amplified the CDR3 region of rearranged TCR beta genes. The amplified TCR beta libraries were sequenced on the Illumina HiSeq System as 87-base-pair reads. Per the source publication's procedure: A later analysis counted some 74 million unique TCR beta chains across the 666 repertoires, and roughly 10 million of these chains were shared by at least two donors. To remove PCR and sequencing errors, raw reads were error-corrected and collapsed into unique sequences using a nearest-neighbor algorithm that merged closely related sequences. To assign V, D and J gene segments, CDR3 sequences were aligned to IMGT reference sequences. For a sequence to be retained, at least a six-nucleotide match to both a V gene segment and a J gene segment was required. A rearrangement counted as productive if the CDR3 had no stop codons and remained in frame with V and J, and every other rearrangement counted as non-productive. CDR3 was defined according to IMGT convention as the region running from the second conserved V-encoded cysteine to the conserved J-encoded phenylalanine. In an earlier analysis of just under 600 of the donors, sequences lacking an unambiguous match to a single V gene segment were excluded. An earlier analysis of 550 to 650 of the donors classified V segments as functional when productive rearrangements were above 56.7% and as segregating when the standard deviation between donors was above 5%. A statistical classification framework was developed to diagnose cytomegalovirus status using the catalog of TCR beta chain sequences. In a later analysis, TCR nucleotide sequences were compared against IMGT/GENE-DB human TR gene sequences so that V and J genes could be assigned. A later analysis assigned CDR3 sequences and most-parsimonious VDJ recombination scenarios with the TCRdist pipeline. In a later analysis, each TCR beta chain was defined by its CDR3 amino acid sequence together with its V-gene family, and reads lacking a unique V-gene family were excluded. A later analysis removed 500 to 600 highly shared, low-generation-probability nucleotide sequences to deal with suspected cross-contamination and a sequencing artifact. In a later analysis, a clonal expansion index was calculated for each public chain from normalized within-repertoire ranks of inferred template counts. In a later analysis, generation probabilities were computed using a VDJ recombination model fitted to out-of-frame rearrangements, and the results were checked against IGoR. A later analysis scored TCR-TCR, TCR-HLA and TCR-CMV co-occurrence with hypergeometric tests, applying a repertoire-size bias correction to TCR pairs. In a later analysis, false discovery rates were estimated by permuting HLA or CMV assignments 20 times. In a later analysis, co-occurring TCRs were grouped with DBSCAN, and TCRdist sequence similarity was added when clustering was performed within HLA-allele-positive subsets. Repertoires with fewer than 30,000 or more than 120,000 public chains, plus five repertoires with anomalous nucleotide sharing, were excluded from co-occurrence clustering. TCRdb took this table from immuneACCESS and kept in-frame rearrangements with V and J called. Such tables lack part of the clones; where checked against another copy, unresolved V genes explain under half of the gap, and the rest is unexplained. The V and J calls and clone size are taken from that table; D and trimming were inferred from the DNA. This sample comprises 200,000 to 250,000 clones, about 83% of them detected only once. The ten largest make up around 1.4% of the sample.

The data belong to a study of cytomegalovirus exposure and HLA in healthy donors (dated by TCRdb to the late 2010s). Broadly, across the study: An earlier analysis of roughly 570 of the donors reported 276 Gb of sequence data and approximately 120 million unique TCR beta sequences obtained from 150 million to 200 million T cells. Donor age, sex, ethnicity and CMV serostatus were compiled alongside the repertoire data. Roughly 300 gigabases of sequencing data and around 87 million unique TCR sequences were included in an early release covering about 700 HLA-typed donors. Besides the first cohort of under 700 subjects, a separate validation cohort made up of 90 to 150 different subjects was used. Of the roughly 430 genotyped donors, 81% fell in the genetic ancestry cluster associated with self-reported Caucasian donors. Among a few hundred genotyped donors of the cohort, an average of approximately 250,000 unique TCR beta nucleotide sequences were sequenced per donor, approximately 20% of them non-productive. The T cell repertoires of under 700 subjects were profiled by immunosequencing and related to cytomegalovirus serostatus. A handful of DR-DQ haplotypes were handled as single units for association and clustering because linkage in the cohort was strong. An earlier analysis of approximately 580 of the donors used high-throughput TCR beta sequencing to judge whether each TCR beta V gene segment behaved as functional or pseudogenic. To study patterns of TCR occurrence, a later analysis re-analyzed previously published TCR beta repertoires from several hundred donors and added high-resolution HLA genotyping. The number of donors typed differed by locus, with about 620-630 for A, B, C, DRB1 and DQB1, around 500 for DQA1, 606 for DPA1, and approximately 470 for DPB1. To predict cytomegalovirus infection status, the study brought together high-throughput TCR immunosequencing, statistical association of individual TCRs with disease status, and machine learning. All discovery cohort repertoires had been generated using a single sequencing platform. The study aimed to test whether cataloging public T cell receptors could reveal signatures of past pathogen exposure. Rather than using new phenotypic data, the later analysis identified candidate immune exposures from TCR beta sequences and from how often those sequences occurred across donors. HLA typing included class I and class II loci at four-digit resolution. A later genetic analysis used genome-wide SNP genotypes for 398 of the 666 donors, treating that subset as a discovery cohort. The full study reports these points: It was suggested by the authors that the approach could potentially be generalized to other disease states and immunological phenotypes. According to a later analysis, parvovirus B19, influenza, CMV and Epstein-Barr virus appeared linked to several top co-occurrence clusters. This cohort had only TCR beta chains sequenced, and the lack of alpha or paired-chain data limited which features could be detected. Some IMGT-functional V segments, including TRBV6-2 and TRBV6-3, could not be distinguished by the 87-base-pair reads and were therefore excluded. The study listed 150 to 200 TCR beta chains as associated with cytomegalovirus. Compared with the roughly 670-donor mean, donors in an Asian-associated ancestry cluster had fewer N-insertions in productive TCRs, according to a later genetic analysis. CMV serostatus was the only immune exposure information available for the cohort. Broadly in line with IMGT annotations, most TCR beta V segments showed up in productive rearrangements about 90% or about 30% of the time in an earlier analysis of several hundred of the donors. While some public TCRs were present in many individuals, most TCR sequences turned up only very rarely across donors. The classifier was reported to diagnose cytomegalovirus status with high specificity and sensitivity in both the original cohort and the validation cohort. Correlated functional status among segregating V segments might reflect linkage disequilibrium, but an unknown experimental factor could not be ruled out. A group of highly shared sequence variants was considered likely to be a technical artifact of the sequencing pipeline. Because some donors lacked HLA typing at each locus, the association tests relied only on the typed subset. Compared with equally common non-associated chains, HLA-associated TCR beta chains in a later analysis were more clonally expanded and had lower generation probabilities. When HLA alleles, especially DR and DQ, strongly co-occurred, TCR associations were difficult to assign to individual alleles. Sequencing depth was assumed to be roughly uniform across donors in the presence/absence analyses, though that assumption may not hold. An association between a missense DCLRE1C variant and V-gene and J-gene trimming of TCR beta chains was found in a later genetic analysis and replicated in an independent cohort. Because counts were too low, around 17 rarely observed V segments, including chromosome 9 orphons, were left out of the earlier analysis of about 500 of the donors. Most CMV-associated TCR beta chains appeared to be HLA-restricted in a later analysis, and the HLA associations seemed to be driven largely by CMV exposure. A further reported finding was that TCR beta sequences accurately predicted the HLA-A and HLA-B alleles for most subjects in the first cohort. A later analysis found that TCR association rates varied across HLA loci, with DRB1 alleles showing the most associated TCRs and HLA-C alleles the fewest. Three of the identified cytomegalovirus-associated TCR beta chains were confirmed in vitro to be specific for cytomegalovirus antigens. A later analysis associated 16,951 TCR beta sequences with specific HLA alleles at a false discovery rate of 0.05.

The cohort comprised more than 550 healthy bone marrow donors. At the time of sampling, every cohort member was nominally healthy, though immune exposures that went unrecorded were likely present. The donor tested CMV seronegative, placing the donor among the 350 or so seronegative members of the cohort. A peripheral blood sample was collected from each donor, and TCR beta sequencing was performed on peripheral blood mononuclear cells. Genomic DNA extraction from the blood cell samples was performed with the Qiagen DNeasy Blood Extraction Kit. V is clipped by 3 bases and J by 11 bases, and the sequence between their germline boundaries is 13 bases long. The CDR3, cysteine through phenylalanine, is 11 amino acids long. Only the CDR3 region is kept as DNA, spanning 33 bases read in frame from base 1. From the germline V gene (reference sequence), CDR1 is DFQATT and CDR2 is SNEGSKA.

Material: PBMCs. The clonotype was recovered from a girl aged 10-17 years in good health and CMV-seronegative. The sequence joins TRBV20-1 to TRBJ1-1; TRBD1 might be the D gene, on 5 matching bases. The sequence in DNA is TGCAGTGCTAGGGACAACCATGCGGCTTTCTTT. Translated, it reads CSARDNHAAFF.